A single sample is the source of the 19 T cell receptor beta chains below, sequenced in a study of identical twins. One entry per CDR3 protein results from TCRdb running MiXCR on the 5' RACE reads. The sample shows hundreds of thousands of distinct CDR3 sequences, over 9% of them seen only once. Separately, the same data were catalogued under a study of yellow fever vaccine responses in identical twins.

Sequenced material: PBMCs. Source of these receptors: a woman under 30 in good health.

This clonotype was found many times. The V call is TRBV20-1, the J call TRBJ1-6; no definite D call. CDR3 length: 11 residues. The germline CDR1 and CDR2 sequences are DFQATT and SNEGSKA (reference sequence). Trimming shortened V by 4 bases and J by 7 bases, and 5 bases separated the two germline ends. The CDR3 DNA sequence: TGCAGTGCTACGGGGAATTCACCCCTCCACTTT. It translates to CSATGNSPLHF.

The CDR3: CSVSTGLAYNEQFF. The CDR3 DNA is TGCAGCGTATCAACGGGACTAGCGTACAATGAGCAGTTCTTC. The chain employs TRBV29-1 and TRBJ2-1; 10 bases are shared with TRBD2. There are 14 residues in the CDR3. Germline loops: CDR1 SQVTM, CDR2 ANQGSEA. Trimming cost V 6 bases and J 4 bases; bases outside gene matches: 6.

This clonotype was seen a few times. CDR3 residues: CSARGLGYEQYV. CDR3 DNA: TGCAGTGCTAGAGGGCTCGGCTACGAGCAGTACGTC. The chain carries TRBV20-1 and TRBJ2-7; D not certain. The CDR3 is made up of 12 amino acids. Germline assignment: CDR1 DFQATT and CDR2 SNEGSKA (reference sequence). The V end was cut by 1 base, the J end by 3 bases, with 7 bases between.

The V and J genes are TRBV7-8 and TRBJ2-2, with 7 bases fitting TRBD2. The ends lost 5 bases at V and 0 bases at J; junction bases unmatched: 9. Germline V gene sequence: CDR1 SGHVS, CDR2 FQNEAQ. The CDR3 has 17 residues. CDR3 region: CASSPPYGGTNTGELFF. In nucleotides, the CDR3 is TGTGCCAGCAGCCCGCCATACGGGGGGACGAACACCGGGGAGCTGTTTTTT.

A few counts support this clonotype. CDR3 nucleotide sequence: TGTGCCAGCAGCCAAGATTCATCAGACCCCTACAATGAGCAGTTCTTC. This sequence encodes CASSQDSSDPYNEQFF. This chain connects TRBV3-1 to TRBJ2-1; D uncertain. Trimming left V 0 bases short and J 2 bases short, with 11 bases between. The CDR3 extends over 16 amino acids. CDR1 is LGHDT, CDR2 YNNKEL, per germline (reference sequence).

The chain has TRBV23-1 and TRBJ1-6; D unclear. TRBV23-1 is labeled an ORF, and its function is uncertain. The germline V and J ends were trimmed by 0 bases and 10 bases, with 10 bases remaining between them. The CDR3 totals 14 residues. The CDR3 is CASSQSKLWSPLHF. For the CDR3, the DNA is TGCGCCAGCAGTCAATCTAAGTTATGGTCACCCCTCCACTTT.

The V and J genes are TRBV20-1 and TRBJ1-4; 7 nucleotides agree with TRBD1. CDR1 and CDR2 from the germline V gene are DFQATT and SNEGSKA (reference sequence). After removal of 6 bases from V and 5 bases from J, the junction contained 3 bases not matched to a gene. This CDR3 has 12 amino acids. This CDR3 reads CSARGQNEKLFF. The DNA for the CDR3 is TGCAGTGCCAGGGGACAGAATGAAAAACTGTTTTTT.

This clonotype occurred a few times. As DNA, the CDR3 is TGTGCCAGCAGCGTAGAAGACGGGAGGGGCTACGAGCAGTACTTC. It encodes CASSVEDGRGYEQYF. V and J are TRBV9 and TRBJ2-7; 8 bases are shared with TRBD2. Germline V CDR1 and CDR2: SGDLS, YYNGEE. V shed 0 bases and J 3 bases; nucleotides not matched to a gene: 5. The CDR3 spans 15 residues. Looking up the rest from reference TRBV9 and TRBJ2-7 gives the full variable domain: DSGVTQTPKHLITATGQRVTLRCSPRSGDLSVYWYQQSLDQGLQFLIQYYNGEERAKGNILERFSAQQFPDLHSELNLSSLELGDSALYFCASSVEDGRGYEQYFGPGTRLTVT.

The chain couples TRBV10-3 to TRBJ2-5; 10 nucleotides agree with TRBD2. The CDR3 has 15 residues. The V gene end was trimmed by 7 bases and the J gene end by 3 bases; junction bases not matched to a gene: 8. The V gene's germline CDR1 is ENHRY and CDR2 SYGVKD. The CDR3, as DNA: TGTGCCATCAAGCCCTCAGCGGGGGGGGAAGAGACCCAGTACTTC. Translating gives CAIKPSAGGEETQYF.

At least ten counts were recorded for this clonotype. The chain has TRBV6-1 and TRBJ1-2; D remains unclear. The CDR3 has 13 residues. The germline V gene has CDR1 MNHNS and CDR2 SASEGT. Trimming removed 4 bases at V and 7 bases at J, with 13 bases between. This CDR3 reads CASSASLMGGYTF. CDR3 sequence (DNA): TGTGCCAGCAGTGCCTCTTTAATGGGTGGCTACACCTTC.

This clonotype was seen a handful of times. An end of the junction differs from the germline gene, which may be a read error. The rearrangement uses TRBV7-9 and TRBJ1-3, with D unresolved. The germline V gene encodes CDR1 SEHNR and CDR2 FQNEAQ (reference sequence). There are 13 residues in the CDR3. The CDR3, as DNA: TGTGCCAGCAGCTTAGTGCCGGTCCCGTTCGGGGATTTT. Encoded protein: CASSLVPVPFGDF.

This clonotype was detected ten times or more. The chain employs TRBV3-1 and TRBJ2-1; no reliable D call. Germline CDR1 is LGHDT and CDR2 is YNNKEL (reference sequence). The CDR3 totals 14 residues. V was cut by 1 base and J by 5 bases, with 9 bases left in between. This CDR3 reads CASSQVGPNNEQFF. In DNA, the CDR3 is TGTGCCAGCAGCCAAGTCGGGCCCAACAATGAGCAGTTCTTC.

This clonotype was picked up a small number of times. DNA for the CDR3: TGTGCCAGCAGTTCCCAGATAGCGGGGCAAGAGACCCAGTACTTC. This translates into CASSSQIAGQETQYF. This sequence joins TRBV28 and TRBJ2-5; 8 bases are shared with TRBD2. V trimming: 4 bases; J trimming: 2 bases; junction bases outside the gene matches: 6. Germline V lookup: CDR1 MDHEN, CDR2 SYDVKM. The CDR3 is 15 residues long.

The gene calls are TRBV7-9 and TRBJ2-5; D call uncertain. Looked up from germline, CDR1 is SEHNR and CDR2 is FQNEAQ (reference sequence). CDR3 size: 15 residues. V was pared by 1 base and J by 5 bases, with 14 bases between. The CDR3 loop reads CASSLDPLPQETQYF. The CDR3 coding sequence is TGTGCCAGCAGCTTAGACCCTCTTCCACAGGAGACCCAGTACTTC.

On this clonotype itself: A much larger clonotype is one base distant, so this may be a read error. The CDR3 DNA reads TGTGCCAGCAGTTTTAGCTCTGGAAACACCATATATTTT. Protein: CASSFSSGNTIYF. The rearrangement joins TRBV12-3 or TRBV12-4 to TRBJ1-3; D is unresolved. There are 13 residues in the CDR3. The ends were cut back, 3 bases at V and 0 bases at J, with 3 bases in the middle.

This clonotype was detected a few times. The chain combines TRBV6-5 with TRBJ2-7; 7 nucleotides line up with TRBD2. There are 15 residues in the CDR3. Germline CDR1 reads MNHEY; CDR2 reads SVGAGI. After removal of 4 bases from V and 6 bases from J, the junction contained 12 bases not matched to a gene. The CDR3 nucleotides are TGTGCCAGCAGTTCCCCCGGACTAGTAGGCGCCGAGCAGTACTTC. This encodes CASSSPGLVGAEQYF.

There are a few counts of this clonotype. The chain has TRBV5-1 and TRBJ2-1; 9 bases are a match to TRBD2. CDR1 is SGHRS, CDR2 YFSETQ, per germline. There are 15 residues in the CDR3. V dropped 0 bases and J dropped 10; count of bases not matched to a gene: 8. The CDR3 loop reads CASSLGLAGRQEQFF. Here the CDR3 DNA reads TGCGCCAGCAGCTTGGGTCTAGCGGGACGCCAAGAGCAGTTCTTC.

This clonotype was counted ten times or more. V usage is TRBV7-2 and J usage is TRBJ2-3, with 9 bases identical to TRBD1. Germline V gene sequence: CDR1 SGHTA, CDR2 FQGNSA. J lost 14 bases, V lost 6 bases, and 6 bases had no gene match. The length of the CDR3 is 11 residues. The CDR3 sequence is CASRDRGPGYF. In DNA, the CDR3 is TGTGCCAGCAGGGACAGGGGCCCTGGGTATTTT.

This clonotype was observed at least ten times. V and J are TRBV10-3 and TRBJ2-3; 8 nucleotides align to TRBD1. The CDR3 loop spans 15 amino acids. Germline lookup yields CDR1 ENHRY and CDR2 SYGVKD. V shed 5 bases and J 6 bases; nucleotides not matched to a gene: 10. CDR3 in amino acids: CAISPGAGDRDTQYF. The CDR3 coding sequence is TGTGCCATCAGTCCGGGCGCCGGGGACAGGGATACGCAGTATTTT.